This TCR beta chain was documented in a study of blood T cell repertoires in COVID-19. Study in general: Samples of COVID-19 (acute and convalescent) were obtained from the United States, Italy and Spain.

Authors' data handling: Amplification of reference gene primers provided the estimated nucleated cell counts. The table came from immunoSEQ multiplex PCR; TCRdb's copy has only in-frame clones and leaves some out. Clone size and the V and J calls come from that table; the DNA yielded D and trimming. The sample consists of 43,000 or so clones, roughly nine tenths of them appearing once. CDR1 and CDR2 (germline): SGHTA, FQGNSA. The CDR3 loop spans 15 amino acids. V lost 5 bases, J lost 7 bases, and 11 bases stayed unmatched. The V call is TRBV7-2, the J call TRBJ1-5, with TRBD1 matching 7 bases. Sequenced material: peripheral blood. The source is a man aged 60-69 years with active or convalescent COVID-19. CDR3 region: CASSPQTGLGQPQHF. DNA for the CDR3: TGTGCCAGCAGCCCCCAGACAGGGTTGGGGCAGCCCCAGCATTTT.